This T cell receptor beta chain was captured by sequencing in a study of T-cell reconstitution after alpha-beta-depleted transplantation in children. CDR3 size: 16 residues. Per germline, CDR1 KGHSH and CDR2 LQKENI. V lost 1 base and J lost 0, with 7 bases in between. Unique molecular identifiers were used to barcode this TCRbeta library. TCRdb reprocessed the PCR reads with MiXCR, giving one entry per CDR3 protein. The repertoire holds fewer than 130,000 distinct CDR3 sequences, with 10% as singletons. The receptor comes from a human donor who donated a stem cell graft to a child with acute lymphoblastic leukemia. The rearrangement uses TRBV18 and TRBJ1-6; D remains unclear. Sequenced here: PBMCs from the stem cell graft donor, sampled from the stem cell graft. CDR3 protein: CASSPQGSSYNSPLHF. CDR3 nucleotides: TGTGCCAGCTCACCACAAGGAAGCTCCTATAATTCACCCCTCCACTTT.